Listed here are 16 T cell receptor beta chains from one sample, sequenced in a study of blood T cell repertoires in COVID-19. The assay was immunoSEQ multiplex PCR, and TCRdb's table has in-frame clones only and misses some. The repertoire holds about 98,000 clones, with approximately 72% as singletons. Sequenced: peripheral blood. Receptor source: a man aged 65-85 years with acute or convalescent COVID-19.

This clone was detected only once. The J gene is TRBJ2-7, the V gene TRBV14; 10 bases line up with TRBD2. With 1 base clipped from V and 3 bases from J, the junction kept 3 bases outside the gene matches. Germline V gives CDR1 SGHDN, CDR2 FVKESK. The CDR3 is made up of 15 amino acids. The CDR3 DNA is TGTGCCAGCAGCCAAGTAGCTAGCGGGGGCTACGAGCAGTACTTC. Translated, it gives CASSQVASGGYEQYF.

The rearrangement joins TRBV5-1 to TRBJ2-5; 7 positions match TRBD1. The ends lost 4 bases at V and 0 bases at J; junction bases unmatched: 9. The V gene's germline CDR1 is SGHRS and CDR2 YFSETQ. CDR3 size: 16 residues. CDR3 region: CASSETGARYQETQYF. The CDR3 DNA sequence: TGCGCCAGCAGCGAAACAGGGGCACGATACCAAGAGACCCAGTACTTC.

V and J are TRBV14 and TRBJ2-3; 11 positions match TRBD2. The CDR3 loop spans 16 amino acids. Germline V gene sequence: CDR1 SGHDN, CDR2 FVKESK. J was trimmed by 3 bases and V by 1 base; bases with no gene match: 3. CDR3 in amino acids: CASSQGRTSGTDTQYF. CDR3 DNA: TGTGCCAGCAGCCAAGGCCGGACTAGCGGGACAGATACGCAGTATTTT.

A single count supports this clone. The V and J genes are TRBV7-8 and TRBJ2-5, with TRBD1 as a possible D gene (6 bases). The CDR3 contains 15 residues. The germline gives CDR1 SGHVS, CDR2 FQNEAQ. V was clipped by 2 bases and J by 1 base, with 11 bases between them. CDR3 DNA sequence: TGTGCCAGCAGCTTAAACAGGGTTAGCCAAGAGACCCAGTACTTC. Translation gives CASSLNRVSQETQYF.

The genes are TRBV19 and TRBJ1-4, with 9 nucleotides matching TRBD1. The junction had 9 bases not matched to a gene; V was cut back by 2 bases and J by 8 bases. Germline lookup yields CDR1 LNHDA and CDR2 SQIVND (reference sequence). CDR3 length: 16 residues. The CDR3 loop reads CASSINRGQDNEKLFF. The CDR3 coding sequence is TGTGCCAGTAGTATAAACAGGGGGCAGGATAACGAAAAACTGTTTTTT.

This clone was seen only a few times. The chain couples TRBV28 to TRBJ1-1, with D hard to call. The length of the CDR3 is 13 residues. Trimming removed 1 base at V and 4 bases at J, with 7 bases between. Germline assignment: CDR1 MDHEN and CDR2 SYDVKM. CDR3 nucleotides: TGTGCCAGCAGTTTATTCCTCGGCACTGAAGCTTTCTTT. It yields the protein CASSLFLGTEAFF.

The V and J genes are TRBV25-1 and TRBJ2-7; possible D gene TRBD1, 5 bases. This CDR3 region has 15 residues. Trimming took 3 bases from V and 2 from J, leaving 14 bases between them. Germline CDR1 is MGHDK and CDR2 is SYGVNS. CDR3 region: CASSDAPAGPYEQYF. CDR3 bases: TGTGCCAGCAGTGATGCTCCGGCAGGGCCCTACGAGCAGTACTTC.

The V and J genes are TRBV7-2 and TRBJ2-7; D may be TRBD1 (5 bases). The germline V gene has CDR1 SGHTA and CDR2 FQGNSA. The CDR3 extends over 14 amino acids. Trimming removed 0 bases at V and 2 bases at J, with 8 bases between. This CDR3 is CASSLARVPYEQYF. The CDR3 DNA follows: TGTGCCAGCAGCTTAGCCAGGGTACCCTACGAGCAGTACTTC.

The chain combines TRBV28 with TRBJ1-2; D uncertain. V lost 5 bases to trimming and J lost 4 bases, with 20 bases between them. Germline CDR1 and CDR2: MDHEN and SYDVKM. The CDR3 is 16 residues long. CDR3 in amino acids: CASSTRGGRLLYGYTF. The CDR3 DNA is TGTGCCAGCAGTACCCGGGGAGGACGCCTTCTCTATGGCTACACCTTC.

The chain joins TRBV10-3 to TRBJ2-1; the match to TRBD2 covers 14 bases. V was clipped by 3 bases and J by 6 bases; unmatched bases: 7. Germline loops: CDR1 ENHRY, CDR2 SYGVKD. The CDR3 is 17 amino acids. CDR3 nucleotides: TGTGCCATCAGTGATCCGTCCGGGACTAGCGGGAGCAATGAGCAGTTCTTC. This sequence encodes CAISDPSGTSGSNEQFF.

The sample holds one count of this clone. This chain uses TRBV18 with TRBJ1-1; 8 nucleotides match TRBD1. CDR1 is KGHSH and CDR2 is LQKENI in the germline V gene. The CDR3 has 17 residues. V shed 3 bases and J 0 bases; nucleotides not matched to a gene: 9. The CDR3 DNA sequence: TGTGCCAGCTCACCTCGGACAGGGTTGTTGATGAACACTGAAGCTTTCTTT. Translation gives CASSPRTGLLMNTEAFF.

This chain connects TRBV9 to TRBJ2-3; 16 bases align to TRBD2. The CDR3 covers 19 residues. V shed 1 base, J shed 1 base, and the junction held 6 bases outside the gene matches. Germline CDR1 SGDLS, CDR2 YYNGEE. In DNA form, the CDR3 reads TGTGCCAGCAGCGTATACCCGGGACTAGCGGGGGGGGGCACAGATACGCAGTATTTT. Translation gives CASSVYPGLAGGGTDTQYF.

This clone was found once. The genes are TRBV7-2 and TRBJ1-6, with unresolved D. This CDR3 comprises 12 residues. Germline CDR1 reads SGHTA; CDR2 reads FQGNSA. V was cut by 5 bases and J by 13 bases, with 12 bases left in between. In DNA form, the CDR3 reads TGTGCCAGCAGCCCCCCCGGGAGGCCCCTCCACTTT. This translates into CASSPPGRPLHF.

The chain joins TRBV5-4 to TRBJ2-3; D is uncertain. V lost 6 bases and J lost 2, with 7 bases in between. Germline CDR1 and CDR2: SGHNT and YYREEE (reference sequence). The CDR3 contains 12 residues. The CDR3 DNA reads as TGTGCCAGCACCTCCTACACAGATACGCAGTATTTT. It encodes CASTSYTDTQYF. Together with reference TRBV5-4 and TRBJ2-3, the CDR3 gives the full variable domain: ETGVTQSPTHLIKTRGQQVTLRCSSQSGHNTVSWYQQALGQGPQFIFQYYREEENGRGNFPPRFSGLQFPNYSSELNVNALELDDSALYLCASTSYTDTQYFGPGTRLTVL.

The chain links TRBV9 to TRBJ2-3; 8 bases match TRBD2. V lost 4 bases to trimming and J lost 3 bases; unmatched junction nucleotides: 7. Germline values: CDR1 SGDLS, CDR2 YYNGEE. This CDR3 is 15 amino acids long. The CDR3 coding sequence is TGTGCCAGCAGCACAAAGGGCGGGAGGACAGATACGCAGTATTTT. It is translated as CASSTKGGRTDTQYF.

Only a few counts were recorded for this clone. The CDR3 DNA follows: TGTGCCAGCAGTTCCAGGACAGGTAGCACAGATACGCAGTATTTT. As protein: CASSSRTGSTDTQYF. This chain links TRBV28 with TRBJ2-3; 7 bases are shared with TRBD1. Germline V gene lookup returns CDR1 MDHEN and CDR2 SYDVKM. V trimming: 4 bases; J trimming: 0 bases; junction bases outside the gene matches: 4. This CDR3 has 15 residues.